Presented here are 27 T cell receptor beta chains from one specimen sequenced in a study of blood T cell repertoires in COVID-19. Produced via immunoSEQ multiplex PCR; TCRdb's table is partial and in-frame only. The table lists approximately 260,000 clones, approximately 84% of them singletons. The sequencing input was PBMCs or T cells enriched from blood (not recorded which). These receptors all come from a woman in her forties with acute COVID-19.

The V call is TRBV6-5, the J call TRBJ2-2; TRBD2 aligns across 8 bases. The CDR3 sequence is 14 residues long. The ends lost 6 bases at V and 5 bases at J; junction bases unmatched: 5. The germline V gene encodes CDR1 MNHEY and CDR2 SVGAGI. Here the CDR3 DNA reads TGTGCCAGCAGCAGCGGGAGAGAAACCGGGGAGCTGTTTTTT. It translates to CASSSGRETGELFF.

V is TRBV5-1 and J is TRBJ2-2, with a weak D call TRBD2 (5 bases). The length of the CDR3 is 16 residues. Trimming pared 1 base from V and 1 base from J, leaving 11 bases between. The germline gives CDR1 SGHRS, CDR2 YFSETQ. The DNA of the CDR3 is TGCGCCAGCAGCTTGAGGGTAGCGAGGAACACCGGGGAGCTGTTTTTT. Its protein is CASSLRVARNTGELFF.

The gene calls are TRBV7-2 and TRBJ1-2, with D hard to call. Between the trimmed V and J ends, which lost 1 base and 8 bases, there was a span of 11 bases. CDR1 and CDR2 (germline): SGHTA, FQGNSA. This CDR3 comprises 13 residues. This CDR3 reads CASSLELGDGYTF. The DNA of the CDR3 is TGTGCCAGCAGCTTAGAATTGGGAGACGGCTACACCTTC.

V is TRBV4-1 and J is TRBJ1-1, with TRBD1 matching over 8 bases. The CDR3 covers 15 residues. Unmatched junction bases numbered 8, after V lost 4 bases and J lost 4 bases. In germline, CDR1 is MGHRA, CDR2 YSYEKL. The DNA of the CDR3 is TGCGCCAGCAGCCCGAAGACAGGGGTGATCACTGAAGCTTTCTTT. It specifies CASSPKTGVITEAFF.

The chain couples TRBV7-8 to TRBJ1-2; 8 bases match TRBD1. The ends lost 5 bases at V and 3 bases at J; junction bases unmatched: 5. The germline V gene encodes CDR1 SGHVS and CDR2 FQNEAQ. CDR3 size: 14 residues. CDR3 loop: CASSPTGAYYGYTF. The CDR3 DNA is TGTGCCAGCAGCCCGACAGGGGCTTACTATGGCTACACCTTC.

This chain's CDR3 is CASSRALAGVPNTGELFF. CDR3 in DNA: TGTGCCAGCAGCCGCGCACTAGCGGGAGTCCCCAACACCGGGGAGCTGTTTTTT. The chain is built from TRBV7-9 and TRBJ2-2, with 11 bases matching TRBD2. CDR1 SEHNR and CDR2 FQNEAQ come from the germline V gene (reference sequence). This CDR3 has 18 amino acids. Trimming took 5 bases from V and 2 from J; bases not matched to a gene: 10.

This chain links TRBV18 with TRBJ1-1; no clear D. The CDR3 sequence is 13 residues long. Germline V gene sequence: CDR1 KGHSH, CDR2 LQKENI. V lost 1 base and J lost 7, with 10 bases in between. CDR3 sequence reads: CASSPRSDGEAFF. The CDR3 region has the DNA TGTGCCAGCTCACCACGCAGCGACGGTGAAGCTTTCTTT.

The chain employs TRBV6-5 and TRBJ2-1; 9 bases fit TRBD2. The length of the CDR3 is 13 residues. The trim removed 7 bases at V and 5 bases at J, leaving 3 bases unmatched. CDR1 and CDR2 from the germline V gene are MNHEY and SVGAGI. In DNA form, the CDR3 reads TGTGCCAGCATGACTAGCGGACACAATGAGCAGTTCTTC. Protein sequence: CASMTSGHNEQFF.

V is TRBV19 and J is TRBJ1-4, with TRBD1 matching over 8 bases. V lost 6 bases to trimming and J lost 0 bases; unmatched junction nucleotides: 6. CDR1 LNHDA and CDR2 SQIVND come from the germline V gene (reference sequence). The CDR3 consists of 16 residues. CDR3 protein: CASSPRDRPTNEKLFF. The CDR3 DNA reads TGTGCCAGTAGCCCCCGGGACAGGCCAACTAATGAAAAACTGTTTTTT.

The V call is TRBV6-5, the J call TRBJ2-1, with 10 positions matching TRBD2. Germline CDR1 reads MNHEY; CDR2 reads SVGAGI. This CDR3 has 15 residues. V dropped 5 bases and J dropped 5; count of bases not matched to a gene: 6. The CDR3: CASSPLAGVNNEQFF. The CDR3 nucleotides are TGTGCCAGCAGTCCCCTAGCGGGAGTAAACAATGAGCAGTTCTTC.

V gene TRBV3-1 (or the pseudogene TRBV3-2) combines with J gene TRBJ2-7, with 12 bases that match TRBD1. Germline V gives CDR1 LGHDT, CDR2 YNNKEL (reference sequence). The V and J ends lost 2 bases and 4 bases, in that order; junction bases with no gene match: 6. This CDR3 spans 16 amino acids. The CDR3 is CASSQSSGQGAYEQYF. Written as DNA, the CDR3 is TGTGCCAGCAGCCAATCCTCGGGACAGGGGGCGTACGAGCAGTACTTC.

The V and J genes are TRBV11-3 and TRBJ2-3; 12 nucleotides match TRBD2. Trimming took 1 base from V and 2 from J; bases not matched to a gene: 4. This CDR3 is 17 amino acids long. Germline V CDR1 and CDR2: SGHNT, YENEEA. DNA of the CDR3: TGTGCCAGCAGCTTAGGGACTAGCGGGACCTACACAGATACGCAGTATTTT. It codes for CASSLGTSGTYTDTQYF.

The rearrangement links TRBV12-2 to TRBJ1-6. TRBV12-2 constitutes a pseudogene. The CDR3 length is 16 residues. The CDR3 sequence is CASRLDSGRENSPLHF. Written as DNA, the CDR3 is TGTGCAAGTCGCTTAGATTCGGGACGGGAGAATTCACCCCTCCACTTT.

The J gene is TRBJ2-1, the V gene TRBV18; 9 bases line up with TRBD2. Germline CDR1 reads KGHSH; CDR2 reads LQKENI. The CDR3 has 15 amino acids. Germline trimming cut 3 bases from V and 2 bases from J; bases unmatched to any gene: 2. The CDR3 here is CASSPGLATYNEQFF. CDR3 coding DNA: TGTGCCAGCTCACCGGGACTAGCAACCTACAATGAGCAGTTCTTC.

This clone was detected only once. The chain couples TRBV2 to TRBJ1-4; D is undetermined. Germline-derived CDR1 and CDR2 are SNHLY and FYNNEI. V lost 3 bases to trimming and J lost 4 bases, with 15 bases between them. The CDR3 totals 16 residues. The CDR3 region is CASSESGSSLNEKLFF. For the CDR3, the DNA is TGTGCCAGCAGTGAGAGTGGTAGCTCTCTTAATGAAAAACTGTTTTTT.

The chain links TRBV9 to TRBJ1-2; D is unclear. The germline V gene has CDR1 SGDLS and CDR2 YYNGEE. V was pared by 1 base and J by 4 bases, with 11 bases between. This CDR3 is 14 amino acids long. This CDR3 reads CASSVSGRLYGYTF. CDR3 DNA: TGTGCCAGCAGCGTAAGTGGCAGACTCTATGGCTACACCTTC.

This rearrangement joins TRBV19 to TRBJ1-6; D uncertain. V lost 6 bases and J 2 bases, leaving 8 bases between the germline ends. CDR3 size: 14 residues. CDR1 LNHDA and CDR2 SQIVND come from the germline V gene (reference sequence). CDR3 loop: CASSLAAYNSPLHF. DNA for the CDR3: TGTGCCAGTAGCTTGGCGGCCTATAATTCACCCCTCCACTTT.

The chain combines TRBV2 with TRBJ2-6; tentative D call: TRBD1 (5 bases). This CDR3 is built from 15 residues. The germline V gene encodes CDR1 SNHLY and CDR2 FYNNEI. Trimming removed 4 bases at V and 0 bases at J, with 7 bases between. CDR3 sequence reads: CASSGQISGANVLTF. The CDR3, as DNA: TGTGCCAGCAGTGGACAGATCTCTGGGGCCAACGTCCTGACTTTC.

The sample holds one count of this clone. The J gene is TRBJ2-2, the V gene TRBV27, with 8 bases that match TRBD2. CDR1 and CDR2 from the germline V gene are MNHEY and SMNVEV (reference sequence). V gave up 5 bases and J gave up 5 bases; unmatched junction bases: 16. There are 18 residues in the CDR3. CDR3 in amino acids: CASSVTPGLGGRTGELFF. CDR3 DNA: TGTGCCAGCAGTGTTACCCCGGGACTAGGCGGACGGACCGGGGAGCTGTTTTTT.

The chain carries TRBV7-2 and TRBJ2-2; TRBD2 matches at 7 bases. Germline CDR1 is SGHTA and CDR2 is FQGNSA. This CDR3 is 16 amino acids long. J was trimmed by 3 bases and V by 3 bases; bases with no gene match: 7. The CDR3 loop is CASSFSAGVHTGELFF. CDR3 coding DNA: TGTGCCAGCAGCTTTTCTGCGGGAGTACACACCGGGGAGCTGTTTTTT.

The chain employs TRBV11-3 and TRBJ1-1; D call uncertain. The CDR3 runs to 14 residues. Deletions cut 1 base from V and 1 base from J, with 7 bases between. Germline assignment: CDR1 SGHNT and CDR2 YENEEA. Here the CDR3 reads CASSLATANTEAFF. The CDR3 bases are TGTGCCAGCAGCTTAGCAACAGCGAACACTGAAGCTTTCTTT.

This clone came up once. J is TRBJ1-5 and V is TRBV6-2 or TRBV6-3, with D hard to call. V was trimmed by 4 bases and J by 8 bases, leaving 6 bases between them. Germline CDR1 reads MNHEY; CDR2 reads SVGEGT. The CDR3 runs 11 residues. The CDR3 is CASSSGEPQHF. The CDR3 DNA reads as TGTGCCAGCAGTTCCGGGGAGCCCCAGCATTTT.

This chain uses TRBV14 with TRBJ2-1; D not certain. Germline-derived CDR1 and CDR2 are SGHDN and FVKESK. The CDR3 length is 13 residues. V dropped 1 base and J dropped 7 bases, with 8 bases sitting between them. The CDR3 region has the DNA TGTGCCAGCAGCCAAGTTTGGAGTAATGAGCAGTTCTTC. Protein: CASSQVWSNEQFF.

This rearrangement joins TRBV7-8 to TRBJ1-2; 7 bases line up with TRBD1. Germline V lookup: CDR1 SGHVS, CDR2 FQNEAQ. This CDR3 is 15 amino acids long. With V trimmed by 1 base and J by 8 bases, 10 bases remained unmatched. CDR3 loop: CASSLGQGGTQGYTF. CDR3 nucleotide sequence: TGTGCCAGCAGCTTAGGACAGGGTGGTACTCAGGGCTACACCTTC.

The chain is built from TRBV15 and TRBJ1-3; D ambiguous. The V gene's germline CDR1 is LNHNV and CDR2 YYDKDF (reference sequence). Deletions cut 0 bases from V and 8 bases from J, with 14 bases between. CDR3 length: 15 amino acids. The CDR3 DNA is TGTGCCACCAGCAGAGATTACGGATCCGCGGACACCATATATTTT. Its translation: CATSRDYGSADTIYF.

This clone appeared a single time. The chain links TRBV5-1 to TRBJ1-4; D ambiguous. Germline V gene data show CDR1 as SGHRS and CDR2 as YFSETQ. The CDR3 totals 14 residues. Trimming pared 4 bases from V and 7 bases from J, leaving 14 bases between. Here the CDR3 reads CASSPSGETEKLFF. In DNA, the CDR3 is TGCGCCAGCAGCCCCTCCGGGGAGACTGAAAAACTGTTTTTT.

The chain has TRBV7-9 and TRBJ1-2; D may be TRBD1 (5 bases). From germline, CDR1 is SEHNR and CDR2 FQNEAQ (reference sequence). This CDR3 region has 14 residues. V was shortened by 5 bases and J by 4 bases, with 14 bases between the two germline ends. CDR3 in DNA: TGTGCCAGCAGCCAAGCGACAGAAATCTATGGCTACACCTTC. Translation gives CASSQATEIYGYTF.